This T cell receptor (beta chain) was retrieved from a study of blood T cells in healthy people across ages (dated by TCRdb to the mid-2010s). With regard to the full study: In model experiments, roughly one uniquely barcoded TCR beta cDNA molecule per two T cells was captured by template switching. Using the same blood draw, the study looked at two additional independent replicas of 1 million unique cDNA reads for two donors, one aged 18 to 30 and the other aged 80 or older. Using deep sequencing normalized with unique cDNA molecular identifiers, the study measured how TCR beta repertoire diversity changes with age. Four age groups were formed from the donors: young (average 16 years), middle-aged (around 40), aged (about 62) and long-lived (more than 75). To avoid experimental bias, donors of different ages were spread randomly across the sequencing lanes. General study outcomes and caveats: Total diversity estimates from one million sequenced T cells were considered lower bounds and underestimates. Because profiling used bulk unsorted PBMCs, naive and antigen-experienced compartments could not be compared conclusively. Observed TCR beta diversity per million T cells fell roughly linearly with age, and a significant reduction was already apparent by age about 38. Donor CMV infection status was unknown, potentially confounding age-related changes in expanded clonotypes. Observed TCR beta diversity correlated strongly with the percentage of naive T cells measured by flow cytometry. Compared with the aged group, the long-lived group had more naive CD4+ T cells, fewer expanded clones and increased TCR diversity, suggesting age selection.

Donors were 39 systemically healthy Caucasian individuals from Russia aged roughly 6 to 95 years. Approximately 11 milliliters of peripheral blood were drawn from each donor into EDTA-treated Vacutainer tubes. Ficoll-Paque density-gradient centrifugation was used to isolate PBMCs, with at least 7 million per sample. Total RNA, at least 6 micrograms per sample, was extracted from PBMCs with Trizol reagent. The percentages of naive CD45RAhigh/CD27high T cells were determined by flow cytometry on a PBMC aliquot from every donor. A word on this clonotype: Its antigen remains undetermined. One base away there is no much larger clone; base qualities are not given.

The CDR3 holds 14 amino acids from the cysteine to the phenylalanine. Only CDR3 DNA remains: 42 bases, in frame from the first base. The V and J ends are trimmed by 5 bases and 7 bases, leaving 15 bases between them. CDR1 and CDR2, per the germline V gene (reference sequence), are DFQATT and SNEGSKA. Library preparation was by 5' RACE. The instrument given in TCRdb is Illumina HiSeq 2500. A second about 6 to 11 cycle PCR used a sample-barcoded 5' primer and a J-beta primer mix. A unique molecular identifier was introduced onto each TCR beta cDNA molecule by a template-switch 5' adaptor carrying 12 random nucleotides. Each sample yielded at least 2.5 million CDR3-containing paired-end reads. First-strand cDNA was synthesized from all RNA with the Mint cDNA synthesis kit, primed by a TRBC-specific oligonucleotide. Following uracil-DNA glycosylase treatment, a first 18-cycle PCR with universal primers M1SS and BC2_uni_R was performed on all cDNA. As for how the authors treated the data: For normalization, 1 million high-quality reads were randomly selected from each sample, with every read carrying a distinct molecular identifier. Instead of being binned into consensus sequences, reads with shared molecular identifiers were discarded. CDR3 identification, clonotype clustering and error correction used MiTCR with a Q25 quality threshold and the strictest error-elimination algorithm. A nonparametric unseen species model with Euler transformation was used to estimate a lower bound on total TCR beta diversity. TCRdb reprocessed the public reads (quality trimming at Q25 with fastp, clone calling with MiXCR) and kept in-frame beta chains. Records with the same CDR3 protein are collapsed into one entry carrying the most frequent genes and DNA. The V and J calls reflect TCRdb's pipeline rather than the authors' work. For this sample there are more than 1,400,000 distinct CDR3 sequences; approximately 40% appear just once. The ten largest make up approximately 7.9% of the sample.

The sequencing input was blood. The receptor's source is a woman between 18 and 30 years old in good health. The sequence links TRBV20-1 to TRBJ1-6; the D segment cannot be called with confidence. The CDR3 loop reads CSAANRRANSPLHF. The DNA sequence is as follows: TGCAGTGCTGCCAATCGACGTGCCAATTCACCCCTCCACTTT.